The 12 T cell receptor beta chains in this list originate from one sample, sequenced in a study of CD8+CD57+ T cells in acquired aplastic anemia. The template for TCR beta VDJ and CDR3 sequence profiling was genomic DNA. TCRdb re-called the reads through MiXCR, storing one row per CDR3 protein. The table shows some 44,000 distinct CDR3 sequences, with approximately 67% occurring only once. The source material was sorted CD4+, CD8+, or CD8+CD57+ T cells (not recorded which) from PBMCs. These receptors were obtained from a human donor in good health, serving as a control.

This clonotype was picked up many times. The chain carries TRBV27 and TRBJ1-1; D gene ambiguous. Germline V gene lookup returns CDR1 MNHEY and CDR2 SMNVEV (reference sequence). The CDR3 has 13 amino acids. The ends were cut back, 2 bases at V and 2 bases at J, with 6 bases in the middle. Here the CDR3 DNA reads TGTGCCAGCAGTTTAGGACCTAACACTGAAGCTTTCTTT. This codes for CASSLGPNTEAFF.

This clonotype was recorded many times. The J gene is TRBJ2-1, the V gene TRBV6-1; 10 bases map to TRBD1. CDR3 size: 15 residues. Germline trimming cut 1 base from V and 3 bases from J; bases unmatched to any gene: 0. The germline V gene encodes CDR1 MNHNS and CDR2 SASEGT. CDR3 loop: CASSEGTGGYNEQFF. CDR3 bases: TGTGCCAGCAGTGAAGGGACAGGGGGCTACAATGAGCAGTTCTTC.

The sample holds one count of this clonotype. The chain combines TRBV9 with TRBJ2-3; possibly TRBD2 for D (6 bases). The CDR3 spans 14 residues. Deletions cut 0 bases from V and 3 bases from J, with 8 bases between. CDR1 and CDR2 from the germline V gene are SGDLS and YYNGEE. DNA of the CDR3: TGTGCCAGCAGCGTAGAGAGCGGGACAGATACGCAGTATTTT. This translates into CASSVESGTDTQYF.

The CDR3 region has the DNA TGTGCCAGCAGCCAGACAGGGGGTAGAACTGAAGCTTTCTTT. It is translated as CASSQTGGRTEAFF. This chain uses TRBV11-3 with TRBJ1-1; 9 nucleotides agree with TRBD1. Germline V lookup: CDR1 SGHNT, CDR2 YENEEA. Losses at the gene ends were 5 bases for V and 5 bases for J; bases not matched to a gene: 6. This CDR3 comprises 14 residues.

V is TRBV9 and J is TRBJ1-2, with D possibly matching TRBD1 (6 bases). The CDR3 loop spans 12 amino acids. Per germline, CDR1 SGDLS and CDR2 YYNGEE. Trimming removed 3 bases from V and 5 bases from J, with 8 bases in between. The CDR3 nucleotides read TGTGCCAGCAGCGGGACAGCGTATGGCTACACCTTC. Its protein product is CASSGTAYGYTF.

The chain links TRBV20-1 to TRBJ2-1, with 7 positions matching TRBD2. V lost 3 bases and J lost 5; bases outside the gene matches: 7. CDR1 and CDR2 (germline): DFQATT, SNEGSKA (reference sequence). This CDR3 comprises 14 residues. As DNA, the CDR3 is TGCAGTGCTAGGTGGCTAGCGGAGAACAATGAGCAGTTCTTC. Protein product: CSARWLAENNEQFF.

By share of the sample, this clonotype is medium-sized. V gene TRBV5-8 combines with J gene TRBJ2-7; no definite D call. V dropped 5 bases and J dropped 4 bases, with 13 bases sitting between them. There are 13 residues in the CDR3. CDR1 and CDR2 (germline): SGHTS, YDEGEE. CDR3 amino acids: CASSPTAHYEQYF. The DNA for the CDR3 is TGTGCCAGCAGTCCGACGGCCCATTACGAGCAGTACTTC.

The chain links TRBV7-2 to TRBJ2-3, with D unresolved. Germline CDR1 is SGHTA and CDR2 is FQGNSA. V was pared by 1 base and J by 2 bases, with 4 bases between. This CDR3 region has 13 residues. The CDR3 DNA follows: TGTGCCAGCAGCTTAGACTTCACAGATACGCAGTATTTT. Encoded protein: CASSLDFTDTQYF. The complete variable domain, with remaining parts taken from reference TRBV7-2 and TRBJ2-3, reads GAGVSQSPSNKVTEKGKDVELRCDPISGHTALYWYRQSLGQGLEFLIYFQGNSAPDKSGLPSDRFSAERTGGSVSTLTIQRTQQEDSAVYLCASSLDFTDTQYFGPGTRLTVL.

DNA for the CDR3: TGTGCCAGCAGCTTAGTCGGCAGTCCCTACGAGCAGTACTTC. Its protein is CASSLVGSPYEQYF. V usage is TRBV19 and J usage is TRBJ2-7, with D uncertain. The CDR3 runs 14 residues. Trimming stripped 9 bases from V and 2 bases from J, with 17 bases between. Germline assignment: CDR1 LNHDA and CDR2 SQIVND (reference sequence).

The V call is TRBV7-2, the J call TRBJ2-7; D call uncertain. Looked up from germline, CDR1 is SGHTA and CDR2 is FQGNSA. This CDR3 has 14 residues. V lost 5 bases to trimming and J lost 2 bases, with 13 bases between them. The CDR3 bases are TGTGCCAGCAGCCCTTCTGGCGGACCCTACGAGCAGTACTTC. Its protein product is CASSPSGGPYEQYF.

This sequence joins TRBV11-1 and TRBJ2-1; TRBD2 agrees at 10 bases. Germline values: CDR1 SGHAT, CDR2 FQDESV (reference sequence). J lost 6 bases, V lost 5 bases, and 10 bases had no gene match. This CDR3 contains 16 residues. CDR3 nucleotide sequence: TGTGCCAGCAGCCAGGGACTAGCGTGGAAGGGCAATGAGCAGTTCTTC. This translates into CASSQGLAWKGNEQFF.

This clonotype is classed as medium-sized. This rearrangement joins TRBV10-2 to TRBJ2-7, with D maybe TRBD2 (7 bases). Trimming shortened V by 4 bases and J by 4 bases, and 11 bases separated the two germline ends. The length of the CDR3 is 13 residues. Germline lookup yields CDR1 WSHSY and CDR2 SAAADI. The CDR3 bases are TGCGCCAGCAGTGCGGGGGGCGGGTACGAGCAGTACTTC. It specifies CASSAGGGYEQYF.